The 20 T cell receptor beta chains listed next were all sequenced from one sample in a study of T-cell reconstitution after alpha-beta-depleted transplantation in children. The TCRbeta library was prepared with unique molecular identifiers. TCRdb redid the calling of the PCR reads with MiXCR, one entry per CDR3 protein. Among 540,000 or so distinct CDR3 sequences listed, more than 20% were seen once. Source: PBMCs, mostly from graft donor cells, taken 360 days after TCRalphabeta/CD19-depleted stem cell transplant. The receptors come from a boy younger than two who had a stem cell transplant for acute myeloid leukemia, so the T cells may come from the graft donor.

V gene TRBV5-6 combines with J gene TRBJ2-3, with D possibly matching TRBD1 (6 bases). V lost 1 base and J 2 bases, leaving 14 bases between the germline ends. The CDR3 contains 16 residues. Germline V gives CDR1 SGHDT, CDR2 YYEEEE. The CDR3 spells CASSLTPRGHTDTQYF. In DNA, the CDR3 is TGTGCCAGCAGCTTGACTCCCAGGGGACACACAGATACGCAGTATTTT.

The rearrangement links TRBV12-3 or TRBV12-4 to TRBJ2-1; 11 bases map to TRBD2. The CDR3 contains 13 residues. V gave up 5 bases and J gave up 6 bases; unmatched junction bases: 0. This chain's CDR3 is CASSGTSGNEQFF. In DNA, the CDR3 is TGTGCCAGCAGTGGGACTAGCGGCAATGAGCAGTTCTTC.

This clonotype has a count of ten or more. The rearrangement links TRBV20-1 to TRBJ2-5, with D unclear. CDR3 size: 10 residues. Germline V CDR1 and CDR2: DFQATT, SNEGSKA (reference sequence). Trimming removed 1 base from V and 5 bases from J, with 2 bases in between. The CDR3: CSARVETQYF. DNA of the CDR3: TGCAGTGCTAGAGTCGAGACCCAGTACTTC.

This clonotype appeared a few times. The rearrangement links TRBV20-1 to TRBJ2-3, with D tentatively TRBD2 (6 bases). The germline V and J ends were trimmed by 3 bases and 0 bases, with 10 bases remaining between them. CDR3 length: 14 amino acids. CDR1 and CDR2 from the germline V gene are DFQATT and SNEGSKA (reference sequence). The CDR3 loop reads CSASLATSTDTQYF. CDR3 nucleotides: TGCAGTGCTAGCCTAGCGACTAGCACAGATACGCAGTATTTT.

The rearrangement uses TRBV11-2 and TRBJ2-5, with D perhaps given as TRBD1 or TRBD2 (6 bases each). The CDR3 extends over 19 amino acids. V was trimmed by 0 bases and J by 4 bases, leaving 24 bases between them. Germline V lookup: CDR1 SGHAT, CDR2 FQNNGV. The CDR3 reads CASSLEGGIVIPMGETQYF. In nucleotides, the CDR3 is TGTGCCAGCAGCTTAGAGGGGGGCATAGTAATTCCGATGGGAGAGACCCAGTACTTC.

This chain joins TRBV7-2 and TRBJ2-3; tentatively, D is TRBD2 (5 bases). V was trimmed by 3 bases and J by 4 bases, leaving 17 bases between them. The germline CDR1 and CDR2 sequences are SGHTA and FQGNSA. The CDR3 contains 16 residues. The DNA of the CDR3 is TGTGCCAGCAGCTTGACCAGTAGCCGTAGCGCAGATACGCAGTATTTT. Translation: CASSLTSSRSADTQYF.

CDR3 in amino acids: CASRPGQRNYEQFF. The DNA for the CDR3 is TGTGCCAGCAGGCCGGGACAACGCAACTATGAGCAGTTCTTC. The gene calls are TRBV7-8 and TRBJ2-1, with TRBD1 as a possible D gene (6 bases). V was clipped by 6 bases and J by 8 bases, with 17 bases between them. The CDR3 runs 14 residues. Germline V lookup: CDR1 SGHVS, CDR2 FQNEAQ.

The chain links TRBV10-3 to TRBJ2-7; 8 bases map to TRBD2. The CDR3 spans 15 residues. V lost 8 bases and J lost 2; bases outside the gene matches: 11. Germline CDR1 reads ENHRY; CDR2 reads SYGVKD. For the CDR3, the DNA is TGTGCCATCGGACCCTCCGGCGGGGGGACCTACGAGCAGTACTTC. Translation gives CAIGPSGGGTYEQYF.

This clonotype came up a few times. This chain connects TRBV7-2 to TRBJ2-2, with D unclear. CDR1 is SGHTA, CDR2 FQGNSA, per germline. The CDR3 totals 16 residues. The V gene lost 2 bases and the J gene lost 1 base, with 11 bases spanning the gap. The CDR3 sequence: CASSLWGLLNTGELFF. The CDR3 DNA reads TGTGCCAGCAGCTTATGGGGTTTGTTGAACACCGGGGAGCTGTTTTTT.

In this sample, this clonotype turned up a few times. The chain joins TRBV10-3 to TRBJ1-5; no definite D call. The length of the CDR3 is 15 residues. Germline CDR1 is ENHRY and CDR2 is SYGVKD. V lost 0 bases and J 0 bases, leaving 6 bases between the germline ends. The CDR3 nucleotides are TGTGCCATCAGTGAGTCCAAGTATAGCAATCAGCCCCAGCATTTT. This gives the protein CAISESKYSNQPQHF.

The chain recombines TRBV9 with TRBJ2-1; 7 positions agree with TRBD2. Losses at the gene ends were 4 bases for V and 5 bases for J; bases not matched to a gene: 6. Germline-derived CDR1 and CDR2 are SGDLS and YYNGEE. CDR3 size: 14 residues. The CDR3 DNA is TGTGCCAGCAGCCAGGGACTATATAACAATGAGCAGTTCTTC. Encoded protein: CASSQGLYNNEQFF.

There are a few counts of this clonotype. The rearrangement uses TRBV20-1 and TRBJ2-1; 8 nucleotides agree with TRBD2. Trimming took 5 bases from V and 8 from J; bases not matched to a gene: 11. In germline, CDR1 is DFQATT, CDR2 SNEGSKA (reference sequence). CDR3 length: 14 amino acids. CDR3 sequence: CSAPSRGGLYEQFF. CDR3 coding DNA: TGCAGTGCTCCGTCCCGGGGGGGGCTGTATGAGCAGTTCTTC.

This clonotype was counted between two and nine times. The chain is built from TRBV5-1 and TRBJ2-5, with D possibly matching TRBD1 (5 bases). Trimming took 0 bases from V and 1 from J, leaving 13 bases between them. The germline V gene has CDR1 SGHRS and CDR2 YFSETQ. The CDR3 consists of 16 residues. In nucleotides, the CDR3 is TGCGCCAGCAGCTTGGCCCCCAGGACACCCCAAGAGACCCAGTACTTC. This translates into CASSLAPRTPQETQYF.

This clonotype was seen at least ten times. The chain combines TRBV21-1 with TRBJ2-3; TRBD2 is the table's D call and was not checked against the DNA. TRBV21-1 is a pseudogene. This CDR3 contains 18 residues. DNA of the CDR3: TGTGCCAGCAGCAAAGGGGTAGGGGAGGCCCTCATCGAGGATACGCAGTATTTT. Translation gives CASSKGVGEALIEDTQYF.

This clonotype was recorded many times. The chain uses TRBV13 and TRBJ2-5; D gene unclear. V was clipped by 7 bases and J by 4 bases, with 13 bases between them. Germline lookup yields CDR1 PRHDT and CDR2 FYEKMQ (reference sequence). This CDR3 is built from 13 residues. The CDR3 DNA sequence: TGTGCCAGCACCCAAGCGCTTGGAGAGACCCAGTACTTC. Translating gives CASTQALGETQYF.

This clonotype was picked up one time. Being one base from a much bigger clone, this may be a read error. The chain uses TRBV5-1 and TRBJ2-5; TRBD1 matches 9 bases. Germline CDR1 and CDR2: SGHRS and YFSETQ. CDR3 length equals 14 residues. CDR3: CASSKDRGLETLYF. The CDR3 DNA reads TGCGCCAGCAGCAAGGACAGGGGCTTGGAGACCCTGTACTTC.

The rearrangement joins TRBV7-9 to TRBJ1-4; D is undetermined. Germline V gives CDR1 SEHNR, CDR2 FQNEAQ (reference sequence). This CDR3 is built from 14 residues. The V end was cut by 4 bases, the J end by 6 bases, with 12 bases between. The CDR3 sequence is CASSSPGRDEKLFF. CDR3 bases: TGTGCCAGCAGCTCCCCGGGAAGGGATGAAAAACTGTTTTTT. The whole variable domain, filled in from reference TRBV7-9 and TRBJ1-4, reads DTGVSQNPRHKITKRGQNVTFRCDPISEHNRLYWYRQTLGQGPEFLTYFQNEAQLEKSRLLSDRFSAERPKGSFSTLEIQRTEQGDSAMYLCASSSPGRDEKLFFGSGTQLSVL.

The chain has TRBV6-5 and TRBJ1-4; TRBD1 agrees at 7 bases. CDR3 length equals 17 residues. Germline V gene data show CDR1 as MNHEY and CDR2 as SVGAGI. Losses at the gene ends were 0 bases for V and 7 bases for J; bases not matched to a gene: 11. This chain's CDR3 is CASSYSIRGQVPEKLFF. The CDR3 DNA reads TGTGCCAGCAGTTACTCGATTAGGGGGCAGGTGCCTGAAAAACTGTTTTTT.

The chain uses TRBV7-9 and TRBJ1-5, with D hard to call. CDR1 SEHNR and CDR2 FQNEAQ come from the germline V gene (reference sequence). Between the trimmed V and J ends, which lost 7 bases and 3 bases, there was a span of 10 bases. This CDR3 spans 13 amino acids. The CDR3 DNA sequence: TGTGCCAGCACCCTGGACCACAATCAGCCCCAGCATTTT. Its translation is CASTLDHNQPQHF.

V usage is TRBV28 and J usage is TRBJ2-1, with 9 positions matching TRBD2. V lost 2 bases, J lost 7 bases, and 6 bases stayed unmatched. CDR1 is MDHEN, CDR2 SYDVKM, per germline. The CDR3 extends over 15 amino acids. In DNA form, the CDR3 reads TGTGCCAGCAGTTTAGGAGCGGGGGGACATAATGAGCAGTTCTTC. Protein sequence: CASSLGAGGHNEQFF.